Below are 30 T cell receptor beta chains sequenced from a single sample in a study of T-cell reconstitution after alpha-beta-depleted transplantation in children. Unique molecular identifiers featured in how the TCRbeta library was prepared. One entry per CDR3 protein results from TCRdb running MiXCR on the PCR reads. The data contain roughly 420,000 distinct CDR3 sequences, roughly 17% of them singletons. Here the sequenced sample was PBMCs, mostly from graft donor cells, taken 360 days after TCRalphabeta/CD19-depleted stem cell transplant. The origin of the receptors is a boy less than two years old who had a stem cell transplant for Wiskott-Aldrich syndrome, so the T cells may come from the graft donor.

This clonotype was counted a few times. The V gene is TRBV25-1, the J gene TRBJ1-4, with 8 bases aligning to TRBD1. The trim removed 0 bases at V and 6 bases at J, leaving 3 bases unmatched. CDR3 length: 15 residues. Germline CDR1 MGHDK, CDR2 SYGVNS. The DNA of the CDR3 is TGTGCCAGCAGTGAATATGAGACAGGGGATGAAAAACTGTTTTTT. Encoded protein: CASSEYETGDEKLFF.

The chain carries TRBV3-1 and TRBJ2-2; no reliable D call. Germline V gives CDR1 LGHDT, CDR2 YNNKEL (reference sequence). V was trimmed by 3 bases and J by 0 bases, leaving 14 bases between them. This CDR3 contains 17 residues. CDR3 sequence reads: CASSHGLSYPNTGELFF. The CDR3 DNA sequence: TGTGCCAGCAGCCACGGTCTAAGCTACCCGAACACCGGGGAGCTGTTTTTT.

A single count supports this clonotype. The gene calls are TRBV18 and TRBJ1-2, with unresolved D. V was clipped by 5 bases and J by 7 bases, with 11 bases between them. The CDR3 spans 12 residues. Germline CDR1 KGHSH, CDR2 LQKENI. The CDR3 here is CASSLIETGYTF. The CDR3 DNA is TGTGCCAGCTCATTGATCGAGACTGGCTACACCTTC.

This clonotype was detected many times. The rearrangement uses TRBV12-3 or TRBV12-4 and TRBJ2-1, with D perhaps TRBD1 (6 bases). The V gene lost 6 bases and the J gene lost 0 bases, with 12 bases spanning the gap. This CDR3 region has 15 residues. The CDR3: CASSQGKGSYNEQFF. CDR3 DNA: TGTGCCAGCAGCCAGGGGAAGGGCTCCTACAATGAGCAGTTCTTC.

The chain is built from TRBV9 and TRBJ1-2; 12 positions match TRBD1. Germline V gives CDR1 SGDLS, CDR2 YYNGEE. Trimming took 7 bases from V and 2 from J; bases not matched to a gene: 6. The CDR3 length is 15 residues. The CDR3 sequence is CASSSGTGGNYGYTF. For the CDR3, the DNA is TGTGCCAGCTCCTCTGGGACAGGGGGCAACTATGGCTACACCTTC.

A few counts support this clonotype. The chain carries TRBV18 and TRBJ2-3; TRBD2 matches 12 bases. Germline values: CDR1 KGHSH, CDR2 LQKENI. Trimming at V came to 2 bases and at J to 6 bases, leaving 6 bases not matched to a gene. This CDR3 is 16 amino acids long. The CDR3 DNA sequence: TGTGCCAGCTCACCATCTAGCGGGAGGGCCGTCGATACGCAGTATTTT. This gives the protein CASSPSSGRAVDTQYF.

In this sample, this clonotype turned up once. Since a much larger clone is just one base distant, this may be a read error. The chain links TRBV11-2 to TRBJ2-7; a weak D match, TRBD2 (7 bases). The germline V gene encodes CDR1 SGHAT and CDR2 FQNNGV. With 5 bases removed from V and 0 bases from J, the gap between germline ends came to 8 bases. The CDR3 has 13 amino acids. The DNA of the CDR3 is TGTGCCAGCAGCCGGGGGGCCTCCTACGAGCAGTACTTC. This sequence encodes CASSRGASYEQYF.

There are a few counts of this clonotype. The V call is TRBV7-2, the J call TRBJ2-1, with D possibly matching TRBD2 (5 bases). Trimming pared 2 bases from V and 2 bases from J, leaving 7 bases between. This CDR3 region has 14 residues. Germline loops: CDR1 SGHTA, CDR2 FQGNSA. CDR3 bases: TGTGCCAGCAGCTTAAGCGGAGCCTACAATGAGCAGTTCTTC. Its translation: CASSLSGAYNEQFF.

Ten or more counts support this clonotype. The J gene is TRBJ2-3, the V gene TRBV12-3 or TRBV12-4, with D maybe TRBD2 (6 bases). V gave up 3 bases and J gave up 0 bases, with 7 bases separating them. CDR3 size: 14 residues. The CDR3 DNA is TGTGCCAGCAGTTTGCGGGGAAGCACAGATACGCAGTATTTT. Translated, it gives CASSLRGSTDTQYF.

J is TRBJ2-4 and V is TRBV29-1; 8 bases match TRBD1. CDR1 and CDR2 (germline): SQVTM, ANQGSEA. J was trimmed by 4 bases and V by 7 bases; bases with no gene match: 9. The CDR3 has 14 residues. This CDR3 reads CSAGQGKSKNIQYF. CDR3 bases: TGCAGCGCCGGACAGGGAAAATCAAAAAACATTCAGTACTTC.

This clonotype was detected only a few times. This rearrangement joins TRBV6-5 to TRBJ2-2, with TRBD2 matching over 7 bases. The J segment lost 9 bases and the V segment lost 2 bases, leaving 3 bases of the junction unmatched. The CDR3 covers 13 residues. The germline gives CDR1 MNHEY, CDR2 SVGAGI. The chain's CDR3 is CASSYPGGRELFF. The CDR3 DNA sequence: TGTGCCAGCAGTTACCCGGGGGGAAGGGAGCTGTTTTTT.

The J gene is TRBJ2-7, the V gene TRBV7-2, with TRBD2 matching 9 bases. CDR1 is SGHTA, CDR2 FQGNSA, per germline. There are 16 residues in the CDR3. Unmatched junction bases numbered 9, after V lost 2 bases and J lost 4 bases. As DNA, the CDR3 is TGTGCCAGCAGCTTAAGGCTAGCGGGACCTGTTTACGAGCAGTACTTC. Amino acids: CASSLRLAGPVYEQYF. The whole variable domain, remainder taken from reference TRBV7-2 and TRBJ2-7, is GAGVSQSPSNKVTEKGKDVELRCDPISGHTALYWYRQSLGQGLEFLIYFQGNSAPDKSGLPSDRFSAERTGGSVSTLTIQRTQQEDSAVYLCASSLRLAGPVYEQYFGPGTRLTVT.

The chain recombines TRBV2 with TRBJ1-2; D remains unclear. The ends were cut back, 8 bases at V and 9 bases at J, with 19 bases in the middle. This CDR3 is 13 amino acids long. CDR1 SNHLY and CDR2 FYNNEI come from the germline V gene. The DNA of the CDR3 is TGTGCCAGCCTTCCGGACGGACGGGAGAGCTACACCTTC. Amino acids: CASLPDGRESYTF.

CDR3 sequence: CASSPRTGLARYEQYF. CDR3 DNA sequence: TGTGCCAGCAGTCCTAGGACGGGACTAGCTCGCTACGAGCAGTACTTC. The V call is TRBV7-6, the J call TRBJ2-7, with 9 bases aligning to TRBD2. In germline, CDR1 is SGHVS, CDR2 FNYEAQ. The ends lost 6 bases at V and 3 bases at J; junction bases unmatched: 12. This CDR3 is 16 amino acids long. Combining the CDR3 with reference TRBV7-6 and TRBJ2-7 gives the whole variable domain GAGVSQSPRYKVTKRGQDVALRCDPISGHVSLYWYRQALGQGPEFLTYFNYEAQQDKSGLPNDRFSAERPEGSISTLTIQRTEQRDSAMYRCASSPRTGLARYEQYFGPGTRLTVT.

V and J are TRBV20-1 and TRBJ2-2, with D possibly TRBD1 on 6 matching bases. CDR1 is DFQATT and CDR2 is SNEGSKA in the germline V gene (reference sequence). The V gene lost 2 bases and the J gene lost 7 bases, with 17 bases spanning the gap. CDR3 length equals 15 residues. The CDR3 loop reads CSARRGGWNNGELFF. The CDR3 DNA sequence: TGCAGTGCTAGAAGAGGGGGATGGAATAACGGGGAGCTGTTTTTT.

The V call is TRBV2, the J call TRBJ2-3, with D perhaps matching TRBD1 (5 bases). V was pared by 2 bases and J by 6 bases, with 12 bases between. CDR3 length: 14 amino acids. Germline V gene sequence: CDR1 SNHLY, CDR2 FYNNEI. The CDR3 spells CASSERGLGDTQYF. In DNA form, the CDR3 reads TGTGCCAGCAGTGAAAGGGGTCTAGGGGATACGCAGTATTTT. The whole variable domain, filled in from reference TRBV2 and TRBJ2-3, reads EPEVTQTPSHQVTQMGQEVILRCVPISNHLYFYWYRQILGQKVEFLVSFYNNEISEKSEIFDDQFSVERPDGSNFTLKIRSTKLEDSAMYFCASSERGLGDTQYFGPGTRLTVL.

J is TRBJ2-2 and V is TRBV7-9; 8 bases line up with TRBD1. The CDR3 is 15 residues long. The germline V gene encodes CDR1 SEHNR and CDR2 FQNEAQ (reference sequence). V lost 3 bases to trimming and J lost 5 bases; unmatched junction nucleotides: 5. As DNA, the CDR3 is TGTGCCAGCAGCTTTGACAGGGGCTATACCGGGGAGCTGTTTTTT. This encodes CASSFDRGYTGELFF.

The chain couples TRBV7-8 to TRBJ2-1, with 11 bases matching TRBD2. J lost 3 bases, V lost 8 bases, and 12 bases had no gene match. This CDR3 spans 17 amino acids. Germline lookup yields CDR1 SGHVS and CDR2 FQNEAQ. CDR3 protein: CASSRDGGLADYNEQFF. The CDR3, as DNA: TGTGCCAGCTCACGGGATGGGGGACTAGCGGACTACAATGAGCAGTTCTTC.

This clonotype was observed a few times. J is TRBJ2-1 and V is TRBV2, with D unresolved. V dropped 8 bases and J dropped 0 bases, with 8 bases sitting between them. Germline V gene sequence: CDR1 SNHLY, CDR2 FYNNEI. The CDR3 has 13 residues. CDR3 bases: TGTGCCAGCTCTATCAACTCCTACAATGAGCAGTTCTTC. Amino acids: CASSINSYNEQFF.

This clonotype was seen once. The CDR3 loop is CASSLRTGGGEQYF. CDR3 nucleotides: TGTGCCAGCAGTCTTCGGACAGGGGGCGGCGAGCAGTACTTC. The rearrangement links TRBV7-2 to TRBJ2-7; 11 nucleotides match TRBD1. J gave up 6 bases and V 6 bases, and 7 bases lay outside the gene matches. The CDR3 contains 14 residues. Germline values: CDR1 SGHTA, CDR2 FQGNSA.

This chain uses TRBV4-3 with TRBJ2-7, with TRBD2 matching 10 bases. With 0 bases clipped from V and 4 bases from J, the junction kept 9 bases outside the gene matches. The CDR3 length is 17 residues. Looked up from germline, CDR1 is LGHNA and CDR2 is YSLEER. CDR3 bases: TGCGCCAGCAGCCAAGAGCTTTCACTAGCGGGAAGATACGAGCAGTACTTC. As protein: CASSQELSLAGRYEQYF.

In nucleotides, the CDR3 is TGTGCCAGCTCAGCAAAGGCGAGCGGGTTGAGCTCCTACAATGAGCAGTTCTTC. It translates to CASSAKASGLSSYNEQFF. V usage is TRBV18 and J usage is TRBJ2-1; a weak D match, TRBD2 (6 bases). Trimming removed 5 bases at V and 0 bases at J, with 20 bases between. CDR3 length: 18 amino acids. Germline V gene data show CDR1 as KGHSH and CDR2 as LQKENI. Together with reference TRBV18 and TRBJ2-1, the CDR3 gives the full variable domain: NAGVMQNPRHLVRRRGQEARLRCSPMKGHSHVYWYRQLPEEGLKFMVYLQKENIIDESGMPKERFSAEFPKEGPSILRIQQVVRGDSAAYFCASSAKASGLSSYNEQFFGPGTRLTVL.

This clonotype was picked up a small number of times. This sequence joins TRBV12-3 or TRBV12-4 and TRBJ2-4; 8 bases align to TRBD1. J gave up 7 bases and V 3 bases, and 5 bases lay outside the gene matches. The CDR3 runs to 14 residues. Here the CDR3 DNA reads TGTGCCAGCAGTTTCTGGACAGGGAGCAACATTCAGTACTTC. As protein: CASSFWTGSNIQYF.

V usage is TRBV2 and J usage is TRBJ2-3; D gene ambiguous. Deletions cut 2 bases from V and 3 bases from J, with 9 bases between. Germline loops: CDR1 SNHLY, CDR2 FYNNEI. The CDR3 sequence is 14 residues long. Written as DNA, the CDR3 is TGTGCCAGCAGTGAACAAATAGGGACAGATACGCAGTATTTT. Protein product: CASSEQIGTDTQYF.

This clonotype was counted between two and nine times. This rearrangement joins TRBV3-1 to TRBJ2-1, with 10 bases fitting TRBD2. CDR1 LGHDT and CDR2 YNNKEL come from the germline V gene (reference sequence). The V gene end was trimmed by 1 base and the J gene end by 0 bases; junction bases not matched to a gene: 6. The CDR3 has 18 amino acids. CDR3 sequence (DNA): TGTGCCAGCAGCCAAGTCACCGGGACTAGCGACTCCTACAATGAGCAGTTCTTC. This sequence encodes CASSQVTGTSDSYNEQFF.

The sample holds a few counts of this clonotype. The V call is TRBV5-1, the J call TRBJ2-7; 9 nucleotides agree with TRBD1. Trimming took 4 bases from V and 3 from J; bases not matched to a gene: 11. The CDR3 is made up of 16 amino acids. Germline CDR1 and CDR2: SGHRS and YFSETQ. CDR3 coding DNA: TGCGCCAGCAGCCAGAAACCGGGACAGGGTCGCTACGAGCAGTACTTC. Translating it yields CASSQKPGQGRYEQYF.

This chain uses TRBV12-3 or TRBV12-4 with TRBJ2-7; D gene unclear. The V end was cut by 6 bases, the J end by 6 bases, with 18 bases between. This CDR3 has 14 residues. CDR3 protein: CASSRPGPGREQYF. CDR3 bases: TGTGCCAGCAGCCGTCCCGGGCCCGGCCGCGAGCAGTACTTC.

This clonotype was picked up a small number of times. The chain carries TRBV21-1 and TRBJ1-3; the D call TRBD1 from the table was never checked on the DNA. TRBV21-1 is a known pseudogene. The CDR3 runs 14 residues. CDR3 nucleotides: TGTGCCAGCAGCAAAGGGGACAGGGGAAACACCATATATTTT. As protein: CASSKGDRGNTIYF.

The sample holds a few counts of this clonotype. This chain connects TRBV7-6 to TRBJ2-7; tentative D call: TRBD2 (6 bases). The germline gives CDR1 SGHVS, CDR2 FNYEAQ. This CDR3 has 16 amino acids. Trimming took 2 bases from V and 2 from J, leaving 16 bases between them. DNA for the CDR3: TGTGCCAGCAGCTTAAGGCCCGCTAGCGCCACCTACGAGCAGTACTTC. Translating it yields CASSLRPASATYEQYF.

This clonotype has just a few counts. The CDR3 DNA sequence: TGTGCCACCAGCAGAGATTTTAACATTCAGTACTTC. Residues: CATSRDFNIQYF. The chain recombines TRBV15 with TRBJ2-4; D remains unclear. Deletions cut 0 bases from V and 7 bases from J, with 4 bases between. The V gene's germline CDR1 is LNHNV and CDR2 YYDKDF (reference sequence). The CDR3 consists of 12 residues.